Shown below are 3 T cell receptor beta chains from a single sample sequenced in a study of monozygotic twins with inflammatory bowel disease. TCRdb reprocessed the 5' RACE reads and stores each CDR3 protein as one record, lacking DNA. Its table lists around 450,000 distinct CDR3 sequences. Sequencing used blood. These TCRs come from a human donor with ulcerative colitis or Crohn's disease, or a healthy co-twin of an affected twin (not recorded which).

CDR3 sequence: CASSYPDGELFF. The V and J genes are TRBV6-6 and TRBJ2-2. Germline assignment: CDR1 MNHNY and CDR2 SVGAGI (reference sequence). The CDR3 sequence is 12 residues long.

This chain connects TRBV5-1 to TRBJ2-5. From germline, CDR1 is SGHRS and CDR2 YFSETQ. This CDR3 is built from 13 residues. CDR3: CASSLSRIETQYF.

This CDR3 is CASSRGFSYEQYF. This rearrangement joins TRBV5-1 to TRBJ2-7; the D gene TCRdb calls, TRBD2, cannot be checked with no DNA. This CDR3 contains 13 residues. Germline values: CDR1 SGHRS, CDR2 YFSETQ.